Listed here are 24 T cell receptor beta chains from one sample, sequenced in a study of breast tumors, draining lymph nodes, adjacent tissues. TCRdb reprocessed the multiplex PCR reads with MiXCR, giving one entry per CDR3 protein. The sample has roughly 100,000 distinct CDR3 sequences, around 30% seen once. Samples came from axillary lymph nodes draining the breast cancer. Sequencing was performed on axillary lymph node tissue. All receptors derive from a female donor with breast cancer. Some clones in this sample may be carry-over from other donors' samples.

As to this clonotype: No DNA is shown, since the ends of the CDR3 on it are uncertain; the CDR3 is the one TCRdb lists. The rearrangement uses TRBV11-3 and TRBJ1-2; the DNA was not used to check the table's D call, TRBD1. The CDR3 numbers 19 amino acids, ends counted. Germline V CDR1 and CDR2: SGHNT, YENEEA. CDR3 sequence: CASSFYICSGAGGGYGYTF.

This clonotype was seen a few times. This may stem from a read error, because a much larger clone lies one nucleotide away. The CDR3 DNA is TGTGCCAGCAGGCCCAATACGGGCGGCGGATCCTATAATCCACCCCTCCACTTT. Amino acids: CASRPNTGGGSYNPPLHF. The gene calls are TRBV11-2 and TRBJ1-6, with D hard to call. The CDR3 sequence is 18 residues long. CDR1 is SGHAT, CDR2 FQNNGV, per germline.

This clonotype was detected only a few times. A read error is possible here, since a much larger clone lies one base away. This chain connects TRBV6-5 to TRBJ2-1, with a weak D call TRBD2 (5 bases). Trimming cost V 5 bases and J 2 bases, with 10 bases left between them. Per germline, CDR1 MNHEY and CDR2 SVGAGI. This CDR3 contains 14 residues. CDR3 loop: CASSHSGAYNEQFF. CDR3 DNA sequence: TGTGCCAGCAGTCACAGCGGAGCCTACAATGAGCAGTTCTTC.

This clonotype was observed many times. The chain couples TRBV19 to TRBJ1-2; D uncertain. Germline CDR1 LNHDA, CDR2 SQIVND (reference sequence). Trimming left V 7 bases short and J 8 bases short, with 17 bases between. This CDR3 is built from 13 residues. The CDR3 loop reads CASKDRIRGGYTF. As DNA, the CDR3 is TGTGCCAGTAAAGACCGTATTCGGGGAGGCTACACCTTC.

The chain is built from TRBV6-4 and TRBJ2-2, with TRBD1 matching 11 bases. Germline V gene sequence: CDR1 MRHNA, CDR2 SNTAGT. The CDR3 length is 16 residues. The V gene end was trimmed by 0 bases and the J gene end by 3 bases; junction bases not matched to a gene: 0. The CDR3 sequence: CASSDSGQGDTGELFF. The CDR3 nucleotides are TGTGCCAGCAGTGACTCGGGACAGGGGGACACCGGGGAGCTGTTTTTT.

Ten or more counts support this clonotype. The rearrangement uses TRBV7-9 and TRBJ2-7; D perhaps matches TRBD1 (6 bases). Between the trimmed V and J ends, which lost 4 bases and 7 bases, there was a span of 17 bases. The CDR3 length is 14 residues. Germline CDR1 and CDR2: SEHNR and FQNEAQ (reference sequence). The CDR3 DNA sequence: TGTGCCAGCAGCTCAACTAACAGGGCCGGGGAGCAGTACTTC. This translates into CASSSTNRAGEQYF.

With regard to this clonotype: Its ends do not fully match the called genes, so a read error is possible. The rearrangement joins TRBV7-7 to TRBJ2-7; 7 bases are a match to TRBD1. The CDR3 is 15 residues long. Germline loops: CDR1 SSHAT, CDR2 FNYEAQ (reference sequence). The CDR3 protein is CASSENHGTAYEQYF. DNA of the CDR3: TGTGCTAGCAGCGAAAACCACGGGACAGCCTACGAGCAGTACTTC.

This clonotype was seen repeatedly, ten times or more. This chain connects TRBV7-8 to TRBJ2-3; 8 bases agree with TRBD2. The CDR3 is 13 amino acids. V dropped 8 bases and J dropped 0; count of bases not matched to a gene: 1. Germline V lookup: CDR1 SGHVS, CDR2 FQNEAQ. CDR3 in DNA: TGTGCCAGCGTAGCGGGAAGCACAGATACGCAGTATTTT. Its translation is CASVAGSTDTQYF.

This clonotype was recorded at least ten times. This chain links TRBV7-9 with TRBJ2-3, with D possibly matching TRBD2 (6 bases). V lost 10 bases and J lost 4, with 9 bases in between. Germline CDR1 SEHNR, CDR2 FQNEAQ (reference sequence). The CDR3 is made up of 11 amino acids. The CDR3 nucleotides are TGTGCCACCTCGGGGGCAGATACGCAGTATTTT. Translation gives CATSGADTQYF.

Regarding this clonotype: This may arise from a read error, as a much more abundant clone is one base away. The chain has TRBV6-1 and TRBJ2-3, with D unclear. The CDR3 contains 18 residues. CDR1 MNHNS and CDR2 SASEGT come from the germline V gene. V was shortened by 3 bases and J by 1 base, with 20 bases between the two germline ends. The CDR3 sequence is CASSDSLSNSEGTDTQYF. DNA for the CDR3: TGTGCCAGCAGTGATTCCCTCTCTAACTCGGAAGGCACAGATACGCAGTATTTT.

The V and J genes are TRBV29-1 and TRBJ2-2; D is unresolved. This CDR3 comprises 11 residues. Deletions cut 4 bases from V and 6 bases from J, with 6 bases between. The V gene's germline CDR1 is SQVTM and CDR2 ANQGSEA. Here the CDR3 DNA reads TGCAGCGTTGCAATGCCCGGGGAGCTGTTTTTT. Translating gives CSVAMPGELFF.

The genes are TRBV9 and TRBJ1-1; TRBD1 matches at 7 bases. With V trimmed by 4 bases and J by 4 bases, 7 bases remained unmatched. Germline V lookup: CDR1 SGDLS, CDR2 YYNGEE. The CDR3 is made up of 14 amino acids. The CDR3 nucleotides read TGTGCCAGCAGCAAGCGGCAGGGGGGCACTGAAGCTTTCTTT. Residues: CASSKRQGGTEAFF.

At least ten counts were recorded for this clonotype. The rearrangement joins TRBV5-1 to TRBJ2-2; D could derive from TRBD1 or TRBD2 (5 bases each). The CDR3 has 16 amino acids. The germline V gene has CDR1 SGHRS and CDR2 YFSETQ. The V and J ends lost 0 bases and 5 bases respectively, with 14 bases between them. CDR3 residues: CASSLGGTAGTGELFF. The CDR3 coding sequence is TGCGCCAGCAGCTTGGGGGGGACGGCTGGGACCGGGGAGCTGTTTTTT.

The chain recombines TRBV9 with TRBJ2-1, with TRBD2 matching 9 bases. V trimming: 0 bases; J trimming: 5 bases; junction bases outside the gene matches: 9. This CDR3 is built from 17 residues. Germline values: CDR1 SGDLS, CDR2 YYNGEE. CDR3 DNA: TGTGCCAGCAGCGTAGGACCGGGACTAGCCCCCAACAATGAGCAGTTCTTC. Its translation: CASSVGPGLAPNNEQFF.

This chain joins TRBV7-9 and TRBJ2-1, with TRBD1 as a possible D gene (5 bases). Trimming removed 11 bases at V and 3 bases at J, with 14 bases between. The CDR3 consists of 13 residues. CDR1 SEHNR and CDR2 FQNEAQ come from the germline V gene (reference sequence). Here the CDR3 reads CADSLGDYNEQFF. The DNA for the CDR3 is TGTGCCGACAGCTTAGGGGACTACAATGAGCAGTTCTTC.

Comment on this clonotype: With a much larger clone just one base away, this may be a read error. The rearrangement links TRBV20-1 to TRBJ2-1, with TRBD2 as a possible D gene (5 bases). CDR1 and CDR2 from the germline V gene are DFQATT and SNEGSKA (reference sequence). This CDR3 comprises 11 residues. The CDR3 DNA is TGCAGTGCTCCACTGGACTCCCAGCAGTCCTTC. Translation gives CSAPLDSQQSF.

This clonotype was detected many times. CDR3 amino acids: CASSRTGEVTGELFF. In DNA, the CDR3 is TGTGCCAGCAGCAGGACAGGGGAGGTCACCGGGGAGCTGTTTTTT. V usage is TRBV7-9 and J usage is TRBJ2-2, with TRBD1 matching 9 bases. The CDR3 has 15 residues. The V gene end was trimmed by 5 bases and the J gene end by 4 bases; junction bases not matched to a gene: 5. The germline CDR1 and CDR2 sequences are SEHNR and FQNEAQ (reference sequence).

This clonotype was detected ten times or more. The genes are TRBV6-5 and TRBJ1-2; the D gene is possibly TRBD1 (5 bases). Trimming cost V 7 bases and J 8 bases, with 14 bases left between them. The CDR3 has 12 amino acids. Germline CDR1 is MNHEY and CDR2 is SVGAGI. CDR3: CASNRRGDGYTF. The CDR3 region has the DNA TGTGCCAGCAACCGACGGGGGGACGGCTACACCTTC.

A single count supports this clonotype. Relative to the germline gene, one junction end is altered; a read error may explain this. The V gene is TRBV5-1, the J gene TRBJ2-3; TRBD2 aligns across 12 bases. This CDR3 region has 15 residues. Germline V gene sequence: CDR1 SGHRS, CDR2 YFSETQ. DNA for the CDR3: TGCGCCAGCAGCTCCGGACTAGCGGGGACCGATACGCGGTATTTT. It encodes CASSSGLAGTDTRYF.

This clonotype was detected only a few times. V gene TRBV28 combines with J gene TRBJ2-1; TRBD2 agrees at 10 bases. Germline loops: CDR1 MDHEN, CDR2 SYDVKM. The CDR3 is 15 amino acids. Trimming took 7 bases from V and 6 from J; bases not matched to a gene: 9. CDR3 residues: CASTVAGGDCNEQFF. Here the CDR3 DNA reads TGTGCCAGCACCGTAGCGGGGGGCGATTGCAATGAGCAGTTCTTC.

This clonotype was recorded many times. J is TRBJ2-2 and V is TRBV20-1; TRBD1 aligns across 7 bases. V was pared by 0 bases and J by 7 bases, with 14 bases of the junction left unmatched. Germline CDR1 is DFQATT and CDR2 is SNEGSKA (reference sequence). This CDR3 has 17 amino acids. The CDR3 is CSARDSATQGIFGELFF. CDR3 nucleotides: TGCAGTGCTAGAGATTCCGCGACACAGGGGATCTTCGGGGAGCTGTTTTTT.

This clonotype was detected ten times or more. The chain has TRBV10-2 and TRBJ2-2; D may be TRBD1 or TRBD2 (5 bases each). The CDR3 is made up of 14 amino acids. Germline CDR1 is WSHSY and CDR2 is SAAADI. V was trimmed by 2 bases and J by 6 bases, leaving 10 bases between them. In DNA, the CDR3 is TGCGCCAGCAGTGAGGGGGGTCGCGCCGGGGAGCTGTTTTTT. Amino acid sequence: CASSEGGRAGELFF.

This clonotype was seen ten or more times. This rearrangement joins TRBV11-1 to TRBJ2-3, with TRBD2 matching 7 bases. The germline V gene has CDR1 SGHAT and CDR2 FQDESV (reference sequence). CDR3 length: 15 amino acids. V was pared by 5 bases and J by 3 bases, with 8 bases of the junction left unmatched. The CDR3 spells CASSLLAVGTDTQYF. CDR3 DNA sequence: TGTGCCAGCAGCCTTCTAGCGGTGGGGACAGATACGCAGTATTTT. Full variable domain (missing parts from reference TRBV11-1 and TRBJ2-3): EAEVAQSPRYKITEKSQAVAFWCDPISGHATLYWYRQILGQGPELLVQFQDESVVDDSQLPKDRFSAERLKGVDSTLKIQPAELGDSAMYLCASSLLAVGTDTQYFGPGTRLTVL.

The rearrangement links TRBV20-1 to TRBJ1-3; the match to TRBD1 covers 7 bases. The CDR3 is 16 residues long. The germline V gene has CDR1 DFQATT and CDR2 SNEGSKA (reference sequence). With 0 bases clipped from V and 0 bases from J, the junction kept 5 bases outside the gene matches. In DNA form, the CDR3 reads TGCAGTGCTAGAGATTCGGCAGGGGGCTCTGGAAACACCATATATTTT. It encodes CSARDSAGGSGNTIYF.